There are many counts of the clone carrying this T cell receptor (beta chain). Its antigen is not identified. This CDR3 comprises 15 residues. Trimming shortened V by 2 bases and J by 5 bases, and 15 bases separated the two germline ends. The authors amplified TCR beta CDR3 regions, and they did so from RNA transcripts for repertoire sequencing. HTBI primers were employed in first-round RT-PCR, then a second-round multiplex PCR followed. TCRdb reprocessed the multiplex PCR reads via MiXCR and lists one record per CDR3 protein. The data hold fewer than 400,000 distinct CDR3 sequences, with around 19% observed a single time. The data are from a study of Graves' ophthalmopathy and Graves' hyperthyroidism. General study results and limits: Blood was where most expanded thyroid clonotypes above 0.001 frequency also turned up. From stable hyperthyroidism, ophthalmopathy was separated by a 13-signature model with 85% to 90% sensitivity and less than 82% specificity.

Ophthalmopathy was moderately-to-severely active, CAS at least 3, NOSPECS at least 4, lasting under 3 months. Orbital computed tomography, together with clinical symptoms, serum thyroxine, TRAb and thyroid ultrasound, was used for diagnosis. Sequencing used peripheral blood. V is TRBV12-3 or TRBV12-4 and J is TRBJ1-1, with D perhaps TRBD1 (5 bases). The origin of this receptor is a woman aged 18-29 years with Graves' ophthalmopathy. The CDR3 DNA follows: TGTGCCAGCAGTTTATTAAGCGCCGAGGGGACTGAAGCTTTCTTT. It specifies CASSLLSAEGTEAFF.